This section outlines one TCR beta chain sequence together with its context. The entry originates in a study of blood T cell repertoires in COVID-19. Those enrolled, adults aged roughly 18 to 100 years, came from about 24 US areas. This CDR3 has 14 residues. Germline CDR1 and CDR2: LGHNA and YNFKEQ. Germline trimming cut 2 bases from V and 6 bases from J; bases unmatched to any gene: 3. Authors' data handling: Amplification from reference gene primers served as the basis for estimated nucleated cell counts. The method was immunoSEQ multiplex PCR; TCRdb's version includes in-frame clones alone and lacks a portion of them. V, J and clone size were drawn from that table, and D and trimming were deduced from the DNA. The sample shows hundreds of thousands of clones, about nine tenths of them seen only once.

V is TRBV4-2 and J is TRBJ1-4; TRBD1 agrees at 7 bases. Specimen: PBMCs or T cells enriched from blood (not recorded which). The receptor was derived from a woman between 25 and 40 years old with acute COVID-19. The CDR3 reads CASSQPGTDEKLFF. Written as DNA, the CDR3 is TGTGCCAGCAGCCAACCCGGGACAGATGAAAAACTGTTTTTT.